One sample yielded the 5 T cell receptor beta chains listed below, sequenced in a study of T-cell memory formation after mild COVID-19. TCRdb passed the 5' RACE reads through MiXCR, listing each CDR3 protein once. The table has 300,000 to 400,000 distinct CDR3 sequences, 15% seen once. Sequencing was performed on PBMCs or a T cell subset sorted from them (not recorded which). All receptors come from a man younger than 30 who had mild COVID-19 (a few samples of this study predate the infection). Cell type and time point are not known.

V is TRBV7-9 and J is TRBJ2-5; 7 nucleotides agree with TRBD2. The CDR3 extends over 16 amino acids. Germline CDR1 and CDR2: SEHNR and FQNEAQ (reference sequence). The ends lost 0 bases at V and 0 bases at J; junction bases unmatched: 4. The CDR3 region has the DNA TGTGCCAGCAGCTTAGCGCTAGCGGTGAACCAAGAGACCCAGTACTTC. Translated: CASSLALAVNQETQYF. The full variable domain, rest sourced from reference TRBV7-9 and TRBJ2-5, is DTGVSQNPRHKITKRGQNVTFRCDPISEHNRLYWYRQTLGQGPEFLTYFQNEAQLEKSRLLSDRFSAERPKGSFSTLEIQRTEQGDSAMYLCASSLALAVNQETQYFGPGTRLLVL.

The chain links TRBV6-6 to TRBJ1-1, with 9 bases fitting TRBD1. The germline gives CDR1 MNHNY, CDR2 SVGAGI (reference sequence). V gave up 6 bases and J gave up 5 bases; unmatched junction bases: 10. The CDR3 covers 15 residues. Here the CDR3 reads CASRRDREGGTEAFF. The CDR3 DNA reads as TGTGCCAGCAGGAGGGACAGGGAAGGGGGGACTGAAGCTTTCTTT.

This clonotype showed up just a few times. The chain combines TRBV27 with TRBJ2-1; tentative D call: TRBD2 (6 bases). V lost 2 bases to trimming and J lost 6 bases, with 11 bases between them. Germline-derived CDR1 and CDR2 are MNHEY and SMNVEV (reference sequence). The CDR3 extends over 14 amino acids. The CDR3 region has the DNA TGTGCCAGCAGTTTACCGGGGGAAGGCAATGAGCAGTTCTTC. Amino acid sequence: CASSLPGEGNEQFF.

In this sample, this clonotype turned up a few times. CDR3 in amino acids: CASSPGSGIQYF. The DNA of the CDR3 is TGTGCCAGCAGCCCCGGTTCTGGCATTCAGTACTTC. This sequence joins TRBV11-3 and TRBJ2-4; D not resolved. Germline V lookup: CDR1 SGHNT, CDR2 YENEEA. V dropped 5 bases and J dropped 9 bases, with 11 bases sitting between them. The length of the CDR3 is 12 residues.

This clonotype was detected a few times. This chain connects TRBV9 to TRBJ2-6; D perhaps matches TRBD2 (6 bases). Germline V gene data show CDR1 as SGDLS and CDR2 as YYNGEE. The CDR3 has 19 residues. With 4 bases removed from V and 0 bases from J, the gap between germline ends came to 20 bases. Here the CDR3 reads CASSQPPGLYFSGANVLTF. The CDR3 DNA follows: TGTGCCAGCAGCCAGCCCCCGGGACTTTACTTCTCTGGGGCCAACGTCCTGACTTTC.